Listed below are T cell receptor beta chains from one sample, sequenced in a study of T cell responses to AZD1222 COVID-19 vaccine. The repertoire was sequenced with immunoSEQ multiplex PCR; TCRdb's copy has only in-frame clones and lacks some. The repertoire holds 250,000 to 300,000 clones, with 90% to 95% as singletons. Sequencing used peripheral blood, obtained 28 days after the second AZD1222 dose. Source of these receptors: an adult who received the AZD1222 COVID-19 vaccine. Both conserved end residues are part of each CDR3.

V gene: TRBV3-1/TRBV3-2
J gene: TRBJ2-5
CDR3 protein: CASSQGGWGETQYF

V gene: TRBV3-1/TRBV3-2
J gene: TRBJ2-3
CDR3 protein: CASSQGGGSGGNTDTQYF

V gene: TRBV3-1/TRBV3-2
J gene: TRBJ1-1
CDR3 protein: CASSLSGRTEAFF

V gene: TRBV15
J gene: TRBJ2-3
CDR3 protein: CATLGGVIDTQYF

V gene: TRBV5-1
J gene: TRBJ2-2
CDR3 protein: CASSLQEGVVRELFF

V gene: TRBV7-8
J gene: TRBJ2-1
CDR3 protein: CASSLQVGSYNEQFF

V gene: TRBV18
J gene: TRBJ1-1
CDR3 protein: CASSPDRGASEAFF

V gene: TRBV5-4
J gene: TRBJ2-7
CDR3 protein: CASSSPPGQGSEQYF

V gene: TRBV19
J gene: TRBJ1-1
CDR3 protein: CASSISGWMNTEAFF

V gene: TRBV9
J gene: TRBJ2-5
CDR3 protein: CASSPPSETQYF

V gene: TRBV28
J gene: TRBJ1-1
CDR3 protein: CATRDTMNTEAFF